This entry describes one T cell receptor beta chain. The target antigen is unknown. The data originate from a study of shared clonotypes between healthy human individuals. Study at large: Per donor, three plates held CD4 naive cells, three held CD4 memory, two held CD8 naive and one held CD8 memory.

Trimming left V 4 bases short and J 2 bases short, with 13 bases between. This CDR3 has 15 amino acids. Germline V gene sequence: CDR1 LGHNA, CDR2 YNFKEQ. Findings and limits, study-wide: Shared clonotypes: 4.5% to 6.5% naive CD4, around 3.5% naive CD8, about 2.5% memory CD4, around 0.4% memory CD8.

Libraries were prepared by immunoSEQ multiplex PCR; TCRdb keeps only in-frame clonotypes and omits some of them. The top ten hold 0.89% of the sample, which has about a million clones, 77% seen once. The donor cohort consisted entirely of Caucasian adults residing in Nashville, Tennessee. Both subsets, CD45RA+ naive and CD45RA-negative memory, were split from the CD4+ cells. The V call is TRBV4-2, the J call TRBJ2-3, with no clear D. The sequencing sample was made of memory CD4+ T cells from PBMCs. As for subset: CD45RA-negative fraction. The TCR sequence derives from a man younger than 30 in good health. Some clones in this sample may be carry-over from other donors' samples. CDR3 residues: CASSPLLSSTDTQYF. In DNA form, the CDR3 reads TGTGCCAGCAGCCCCCTGTTGAGCTCCACAGATACGCAGTATTTT.